This TCR beta chain was recovered during a study of long-term antiretroviral therapy in people with HIV. Whole-study results and caveats: From the mid-2000s to the late 2010s, blood was obtained, possibly while participants received older ART regimens. The study found narrower CDR3 length ranges in HIV repertoires than in controls.

Every specimen held between roughly 0.95-10 million cryopreserved PBMC. These were thawed and washed before DNA extraction. Survey-level immunoSEQ v3.0 assays were run. The method was immunoSEQ multiplex PCR; TCRdb's version includes in-frame clones alone and lacks a portion of them. Seen here are some 23,000 clones, over 70% observed once, and the top ten hold approximately 5%. Germline assignment: CDR1 LGHNA and CDR2 YNFKEQ. The CDR3 is made up of 14 amino acids. V was trimmed by 1 base and J by 4 bases, leaving 9 bases between them. As regards this clone: Its antigen remains unknown.

This sequence was found in a middle-aged man with HIV. This sequence joins TRBV4-2 and TRBJ2-3; TRBD1 might be the D (6 bases). The specimen comprised unsorted PBMCs, sampled 0.3 years after starting antiretroviral therapy. In nucleotides, the CDR3 is TGTGCCAGCAGCCAAGTCGGACAGCCAGATACGCAGTATTTT. Translated, it gives CASSQVGQPDTQYF.